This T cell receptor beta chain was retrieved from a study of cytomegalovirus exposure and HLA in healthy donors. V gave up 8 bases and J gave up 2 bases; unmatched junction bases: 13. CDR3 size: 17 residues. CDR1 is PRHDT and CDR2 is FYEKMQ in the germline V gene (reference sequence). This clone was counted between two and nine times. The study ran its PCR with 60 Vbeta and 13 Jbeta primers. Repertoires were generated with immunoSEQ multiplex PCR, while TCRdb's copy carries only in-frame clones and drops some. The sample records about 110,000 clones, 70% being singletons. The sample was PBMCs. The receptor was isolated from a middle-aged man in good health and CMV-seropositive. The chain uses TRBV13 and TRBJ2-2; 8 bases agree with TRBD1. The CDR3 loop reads CASSRVSGQGNTGELFF. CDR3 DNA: TGTGCCAGCTCTAGGGTTTCTGGACAGGGAAACACCGGGGAGCTGTTTTTT.